The 22 T cell receptor beta chains listed next were all sequenced from one sample in a study of shared clonotypes between healthy human individuals. Positive CCR7 selection of CD45RO-negative cells yielded the naive CD8 cells, and terminally differentiated effector memory CD45RA+ cells were excluded. Here immunoSEQ multiplex PCR was the method, and the copy in TCRdb shows in-frame clones only, minus some. This sample has 2 million to 2.5 million clones, with just over 90% found just once. Specimen: naive CD8+ T cells from PBMCs. Source of these receptors: a young man in good health. Some clones in this sample may be carry-over from other donors' samples.

The V gene is TRBV7-6, the J gene TRBJ2-2; D remains ambiguous. The CDR3 totals 15 residues. Germline V gene sequence: CDR1 SGHVS, CDR2 FNYEAQ. Trimming cost V 5 bases and J 9 bases, with 19 bases left between them. The CDR3 region is CASSMGWASVWELFF. In DNA form, the CDR3 reads TGTGCCAGCAGCATGGGTTGGGCGTCCGTGTGGGAGCTGTTTTTT. Looking up the rest from reference TRBV7-6 and TRBJ2-2 gives the full variable domain: GAGVSQSPRYKVTKRGQDVALRCDPISGHVSLYWYRQALGQGPEFLTYFNYEAQQDKSGLPNDRFSAERPEGSISTLTIQRTEQRDSAMYRCASSMGWASVWELFFGEGSRLTVL.

This chain connects TRBV27 to TRBJ2-1; 8 bases fit TRBD2. The V segment lost 0 bases and the J segment 5 bases; nucleotides outside the gene matches: 6. This CDR3 region has 16 residues. Germline V CDR1 and CDR2: MNHEY, SMNVEV (reference sequence). The chain's CDR3 is CASSLSAGGGNNEQFF. The CDR3 coding sequence is TGTGCCAGCAGTTTATCTGCGGGAGGAGGAAACAATGAGCAGTTCTTC.

The chain joins TRBV4-1 to TRBJ2-1; 9 bases match TRBD2. Germline CDR1 reads MGHRA; CDR2 reads YSYEKL. V dropped 2 bases and J dropped 6; count of bases not matched to a gene: 14. This CDR3 has 18 amino acids. The CDR3 region has the DNA TGCGCCAGCAGCCAATTTGGGGCGTTAGCGGGAGAGGGCAATGAGCAGTTCTTC. Protein: CASSQFGALAGEGNEQFF.

The chain uses TRBV6-1 and TRBJ1-2; D uncertain. The CDR3 has 14 residues. The V and J ends lost 5 bases and 3 bases respectively, with 13 bases between them. Germline V lookup: CDR1 MNHNS, CDR2 SASEGT. The CDR3 protein is CASSLDSRDYGYTF. As DNA, the CDR3 is TGTGCCAGCAGTCTTGACTCTCGGGACTATGGCTACACCTTC.

This clone was picked up one time. The chain has TRBV10-2 and TRBJ2-7; D call uncertain. V lost 2 bases to trimming and J lost 2 bases, with 7 bases between them. The CDR3 length is 13 residues. Per the germline V gene, CDR1 is WSHSY and CDR2 is SAAADI. The CDR3: CASSEGSPYEQYF. DNA of the CDR3: TGCGCCAGCAGTGAGGGCAGCCCCTACGAGCAGTACTTC.

The V call is TRBV28, the J call TRBJ2-7; D not resolved. CDR1 and CDR2 (germline): MDHEN, SYDVKM. This CDR3 comprises 15 residues. V lost 8 bases and J lost 7, with 24 bases in between. CDR3 DNA: TGTGCCAGCCTTGATGTCCGGACCTACTACGTGGAGCAGTACTTC. Protein sequence: CASLDVRTYYVEQYF.

V usage is TRBV2 and J usage is TRBJ2-1; D gene uncertain. From germline, CDR1 is SNHLY and CDR2 FYNNEI. Trimming removed 3 bases from V and 1 base from J, with 4 bases in between. CDR3 length equals 13 residues. The CDR3 nucleotides read TGTGCCAGCAGTGACACATCCTACAATGAGCAGTTCTTC. Protein: CASSDTSYNEQFF.

V gene TRBV13 combines with J gene TRBJ2-3; 8 bases are shared with TRBD2. This CDR3 comprises 15 residues. The V and J ends lost 2 bases and 2 bases, in that order; junction bases with no gene match: 3. Per germline, CDR1 PRHDT and CDR2 FYEKMQ (reference sequence). The CDR3, as DNA: TGTGCCAGCAGCTTATATAGCGGGATCACAGATACGCAGTATTTT. It specifies CASSLYSGITDTQYF.

In this sample, this clone turned up once. The chain joins TRBV7-9 to TRBJ2-7; 9 bases are shared with TRBD1. CDR3 length: 18 residues. V lost 3 bases and J lost 3; bases outside the gene matches: 15. The germline V gene encodes CDR1 SEHNR and CDR2 FQNEAQ (reference sequence). CDR3 region: CASSFHTRLRDRVYEQYF. In DNA, the CDR3 is TGTGCCAGCAGCTTTCACACCCGCCTCAGGGACAGGGTCTACGAGCAGTACTTC.

The chain combines TRBV5-4 with TRBJ1-2; no clear D. Germline CDR1 is SGHNT and CDR2 is YYREEE (reference sequence). The CDR3 totals 12 residues. Between the trimmed V and J ends, which lost 0 bases and 3 bases, there was a span of 3 bases. In nucleotides, the CDR3 is TGTGCCAGCAGCTTGGAACACTATGGCTACACCTTC. This gives the protein CASSLEHYGYTF.

This sequence joins TRBV7-6 and TRBJ1-1; 12 positions match TRBD1. The trim removed 5 bases at V and 4 bases at J, leaving 14 bases unmatched. The CDR3 contains 18 residues. Germline assignment: CDR1 SGHVS and CDR2 FNYEAQ. This CDR3 is CASSPSGQGASWGTEAFF. The CDR3 DNA follows: TGTGCCAGCAGCCCTTCGGGACAGGGGGCGAGTTGGGGCACTGAAGCTTTCTTT. Full variable domain (outside the CDR3, taken from reference TRBV7-6 and TRBJ1-1): GAGVSQSPRYKVTKRGQDVALRCDPISGHVSLYWYRQALGQGPEFLTYFNYEAQQDKSGLPNDRFSAERPEGSISTLTIQRTEQRDSAMYRCASSPSGQGASWGTEAFFGQGTRLTVV.

The CDR3 region is CASSLGGHGYTF. The CDR3 DNA reads as TGTGCCAGCAGTTTGGGGGGTCATGGCTACACCTTC. The chain couples TRBV27 to TRBJ1-2, with D possibly TRBD1 on 5 matching bases. The V gene's germline CDR1 is MNHEY and CDR2 SMNVEV (reference sequence). There are 12 residues in the CDR3. Trimming took off 3 bases at V and 6 bases at J, with 8 bases between the two ends.

V and J are TRBV5-1 and TRBJ2-1; D call uncertain. V was clipped by 0 bases and J by 6 bases, with 13 bases between them. Germline CDR1 reads SGHRS; CDR2 reads YFSETQ. The CDR3 is made up of 15 amino acids. The CDR3 DNA sequence: TGCGCCAGCAGCTTGGCCGTCGGACCCGGCAATGAGCAGTTCTTC. This sequence encodes CASSLAVGPGNEQFF. The variable domain in full, completed from reference TRBV5-1 and TRBJ2-1, reads KAGVTQTPRYLIKTRGQQVTLSCSPISGHRSVSWYQQTPGQGLQFLFEYFSETQRNKGNFPGRFSGRQFSNSRSEMNVSTLELGDSALYLCASSLAVGPGNEQFFGPGTRLTVL.

This clone was picked up one time. The chain links TRBV7-9 to TRBJ2-7; D is tentatively TRBD1 or TRBD2 (5 bases each). This CDR3 contains 17 residues. Germline CDR1 and CDR2: SEHNR and FQNEAQ (reference sequence). V was clipped by 4 bases and J by 2 bases, with 21 bases between them. The chain's CDR3 is CASSSGTGPEPTYEQYF. The CDR3 DNA sequence: TGTGCCAGCAGCTCAGGGACGGGGCCGGAGCCGACCTACGAGCAGTACTTC.

This sequence joins TRBV7-2 and TRBJ1-3; TRBD1 matches 10 bases. The CDR3 extends over 18 amino acids. CDR1 SGHTA and CDR2 FQGNSA come from the germline V gene. V lost 1 base to trimming and J lost 4 bases; unmatched junction nucleotides: 10. The CDR3 sequence is CASSLGRPGTGVGNTIYF. The DNA for the CDR3 is TGTGCCAGCAGCTTAGGCCGGCCGGGGACAGGGGTCGGAAACACCATATATTTT.

The chain is built from TRBV2 and TRBJ1-2; D might be TRBD1 (6 bases). Germline loops: CDR1 SNHLY, CDR2 FYNNEI. V gave up 5 bases and J gave up 1 base, with 14 bases separating them. The CDR3 spans 15 residues. CDR3 residues: CASSYGGSFNYGYTF. The CDR3 nucleotides are TGTGCCAGCAGTTACGGGGGCAGCTTTAACTATGGCTACACCTTC.

This clone was observed a single time. This chain joins TRBV28 and TRBJ2-5, with D possibly matching TRBD1 (6 bases). Germline CDR1 MDHEN, CDR2 SYDVKM. The germline V and J ends were trimmed by 5 bases and 1 base, with 17 bases remaining between them. The CDR3 contains 16 residues. CDR3 region: CASSPRQEVVQETQYF. The CDR3 DNA sequence: TGTGCCAGCAGTCCCCGACAGGAGGTAGTCCAAGAGACCCAGTACTTC. Full variable domain (remainder filled in from reference TRBV28 and TRBJ2-5): DVKVTQSSRYLVKRTGEKVFLECVQDMDHENMFWYRQDPGLGLRLIYFSYDVKMKEKGDIPEGYSVSREKKERFSLILESASTNQTSMYLCASSPRQEVVQETQYFGPGTRLLVL.

This clone was counted only a few times. The chain carries TRBV7-9 and TRBJ1-1; 12 bases map to TRBD1. Germline-derived CDR1 and CDR2 are SEHNR and FQNEAQ (reference sequence). CDR3 length: 15 amino acids. Germline trimming cut 2 bases from V and 7 bases from J; bases unmatched to any gene: 5. Here the CDR3 DNA reads TGTGCCAGCAGCTTATTTGGGACAGGGGGCGGTGAAGCTTTCTTT. Translation: CASSLFGTGGGEAFF.

The chain recombines TRBV27 with TRBJ2-7; D perhaps matches TRBD2 (6 bases). V gave up 7 bases and J gave up 3 bases, with 16 bases separating them. The CDR3 consists of 14 residues. CDR1 is MNHEY and CDR2 is SMNVEV in the germline V gene (reference sequence). The CDR3 sequence: CASTPAGGYYEQYF. Written as DNA, the CDR3 is TGTGCCAGCACCCCGGCCGGGGGATACTACGAGCAGTACTTC.

The chain is built from TRBV18 and TRBJ2-3, with D maybe TRBD1 (6 bases). The V gene's germline CDR1 is KGHSH and CDR2 LQKENI. The CDR3 is 17 amino acids. V was clipped by 1 base and J by 0 bases, with 14 bases between them. The CDR3, as DNA: TGTGCCAGCTCACCACGGGGGCACAGGGACAGCACAGATACGCAGTATTTT. Translated: CASSPRGHRDSTDTQYF.

The CDR3 loop is CASSLLGIPQETQYF. Here the CDR3 DNA reads TGTGCCAGCAGCTTATTAGGCATACCTCAAGAGACCCAGTACTTC. This chain uses TRBV7-9 with TRBJ2-5; D ambiguous. Trimming cost V 2 bases and J 2 bases, with 12 bases left between them. Germline CDR1 reads SEHNR; CDR2 reads FQNEAQ (reference sequence). The CDR3 totals 15 residues. Complete variable domain (other parts from reference TRBV7-9 and TRBJ2-5): DTGVSQNPRHKITKRGQNVTFRCDPISEHNRLYWYRQTLGQGPEFLTYFQNEAQLEKSRLLSDRFSAERPKGSFSTLEIQRTEQGDSAMYLCASSLLGIPQETQYFGPGTRLLVL.

This clone was detected once. The rearrangement uses TRBV10-3 and TRBJ2-5; possibly TRBD1 for D (6 bases). V lost 7 bases, J lost 1 base, and 10 bases lay in between. This CDR3 has 13 amino acids. Germline loops: CDR1 ENHRY, CDR2 SYGVKD. In nucleotides, the CDR3 is TGTGCCATCAAAGGGACACTCCAAGAGACCCAGTACTTC. The encoded protein is CAIKGTLQETQYF.